The entry below describes one T cell receptor (beta chain). Its target is not known. This PCR relied on a set of 60 Vbeta primers and 13 Jbeta primers. Clones were read by immunoSEQ multiplex PCR, and TCRdb kept only the in-frame ones, dropping some. The table records approximately 60,000 clones, about 82% of them present only once. These data come from a study of cytomegalovirus exposure and HLA in healthy donors. Findings and caveats of the study: Sequencing artifact likely explains a cluster of highly shared sequence variants. Reports credit the classifier with highly specific, highly sensitive diagnosis of cytomegalovirus status. Listed as cytomegalovirus-associated were 150 or so TCR beta chains. A later analysis by the authors found several of the most significant clusters apparently linked to common viral pathogens.

This CDR3 is built from 13 residues. Germline V lookup: CDR1 MRHNA, CDR2 SNTAGT. V lost 6 bases and J lost 0, with 7 bases in between. The TCR was taken from a man aged 25 to 45 in good health and CMV-seronegative. V gene TRBV6-4 combines with J gene TRBJ2-3; D ambiguous. Source material: PBMCs. The CDR3 loop reads CASRSTSTDTQYF. CDR3 nucleotide sequence: TGTGCCAGCAGGAGCACTAGCACAGATACGCAGTATTTT.